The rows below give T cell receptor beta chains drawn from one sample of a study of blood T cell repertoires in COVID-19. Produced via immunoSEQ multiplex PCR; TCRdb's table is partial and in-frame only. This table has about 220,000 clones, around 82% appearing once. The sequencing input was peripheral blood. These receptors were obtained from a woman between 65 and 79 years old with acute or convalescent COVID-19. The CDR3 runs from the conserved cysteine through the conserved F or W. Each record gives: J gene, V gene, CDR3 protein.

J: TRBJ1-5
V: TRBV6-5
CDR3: CASLPTGGGSQPQHF

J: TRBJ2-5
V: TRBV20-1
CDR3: CSASYQETQYF

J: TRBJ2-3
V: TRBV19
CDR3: CASSPDRVGGDTQYF

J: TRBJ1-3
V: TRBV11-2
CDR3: CASSPRTGGNTIYF

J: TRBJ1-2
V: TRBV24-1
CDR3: CATSDPGQGKDGYTF

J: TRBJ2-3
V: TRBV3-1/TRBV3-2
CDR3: CASSRGGGADTQYF

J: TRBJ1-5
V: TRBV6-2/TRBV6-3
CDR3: CASSLRRLSNQPQHF

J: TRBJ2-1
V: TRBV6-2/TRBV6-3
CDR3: CASSYSGRAAQFF

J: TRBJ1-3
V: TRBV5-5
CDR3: CASSPELSGNTIYF

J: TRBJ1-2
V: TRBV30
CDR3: CAGRQGAEGYTF

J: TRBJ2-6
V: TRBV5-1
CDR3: CASSLYSGANVLTF

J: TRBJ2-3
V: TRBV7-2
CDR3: CASSLEASGGRTDTQYF

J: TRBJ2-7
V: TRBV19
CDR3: CASSGLRGGSYEQYF

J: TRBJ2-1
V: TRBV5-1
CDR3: CASSLAQGLYNEQFF

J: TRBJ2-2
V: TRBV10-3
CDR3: CAIRGQLNTGELFF

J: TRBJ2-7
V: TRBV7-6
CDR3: CASSLGLPSGGLYEQYF

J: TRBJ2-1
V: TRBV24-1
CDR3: CATSDLGGRNEQFF

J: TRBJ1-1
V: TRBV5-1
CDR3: CASTPRAQSTEAFF

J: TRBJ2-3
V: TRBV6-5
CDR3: CASSFRQGTDTQYF

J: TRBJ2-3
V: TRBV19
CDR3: CASSISGGATDTQYF

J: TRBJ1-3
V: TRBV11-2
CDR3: CASSSTGTGSGNTIYF

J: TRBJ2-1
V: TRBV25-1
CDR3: CASSEVSGGLGSYNEQFF

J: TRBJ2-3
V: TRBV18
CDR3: CASSPIDRGRTTDTQYF

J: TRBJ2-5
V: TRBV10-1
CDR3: CASSAGTGTETQYF

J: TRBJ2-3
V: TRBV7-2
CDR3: CASSASGATDTQYF

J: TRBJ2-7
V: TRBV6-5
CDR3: CASSYAPGYEQYF

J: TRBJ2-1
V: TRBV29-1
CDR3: CSVTSGGRNEQFF

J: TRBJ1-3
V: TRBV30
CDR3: CAWSVTTAGNTIYF

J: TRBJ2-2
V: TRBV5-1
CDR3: CASSFRQGSAGELFF

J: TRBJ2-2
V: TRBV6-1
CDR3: CASSEALAGGLPGELFF

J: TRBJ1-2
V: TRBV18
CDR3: CASSPPFGGYNYGYTF

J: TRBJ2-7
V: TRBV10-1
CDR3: CASSAGTGVGPQQYF

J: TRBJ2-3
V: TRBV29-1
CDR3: CSVDGGGTDTQYF

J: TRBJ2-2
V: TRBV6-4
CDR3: CASSSQDGTGELFF

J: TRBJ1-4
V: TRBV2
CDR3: CASRPGRGLWNEKLFF

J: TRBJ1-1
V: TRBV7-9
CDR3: CASSLRRGVNTEAFF

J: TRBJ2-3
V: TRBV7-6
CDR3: CASSPRLAGTDTQYF

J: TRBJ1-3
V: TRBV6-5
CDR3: CASSLLGSGNTIYF

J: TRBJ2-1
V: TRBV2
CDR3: CASSDRSYNEQFF

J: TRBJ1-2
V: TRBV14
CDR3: CASSQQTGGSGGYTF

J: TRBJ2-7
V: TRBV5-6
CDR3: CASSRDFSSSYEQYF

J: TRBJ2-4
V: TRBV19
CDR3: CASRDRGPLNIQYF

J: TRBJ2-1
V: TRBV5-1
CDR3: CASSLPSTGGHQEQFF

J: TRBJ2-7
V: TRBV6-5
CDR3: CASSYSLAGVTYEQYF

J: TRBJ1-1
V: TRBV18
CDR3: CASSADREAAFF